The T cell receptor (beta chain) described here comes from a study of CD8+ T cells in alopecia areata. Whole-study findings and limits: Compared with normal scalp, lesional scalp had higher clonality and more expanded CD8+ clones.

RNA extraction and reverse transcription yielded cDNA as sequencing template. The table came from immunoSEQ multiplex PCR; TCRdb's copy has only in-frame clones and leaves some out. This table holds more than 95,000 clones, less than 50% found once. V lost 8 bases to trimming and J lost 0 bases, with 5 bases between them. Germline assignment: CDR1 LNHDA and CDR2 SQIVND (reference sequence). The CDR3 totals 13 residues. With regard to this clone: The antigen remains undetermined.

Sequenced input: CD4+ T cells sorted from blood. This TCR was recovered from a human donor with alopecia areata. The chain links TRBV19 to TRBJ2-6; D not resolved. CDR3 nucleotides: TGTGCCAGTCAGTTCTCTGGGGCCAACGTCCTGACTTTC. This translates into CASQFSGANVLTF.